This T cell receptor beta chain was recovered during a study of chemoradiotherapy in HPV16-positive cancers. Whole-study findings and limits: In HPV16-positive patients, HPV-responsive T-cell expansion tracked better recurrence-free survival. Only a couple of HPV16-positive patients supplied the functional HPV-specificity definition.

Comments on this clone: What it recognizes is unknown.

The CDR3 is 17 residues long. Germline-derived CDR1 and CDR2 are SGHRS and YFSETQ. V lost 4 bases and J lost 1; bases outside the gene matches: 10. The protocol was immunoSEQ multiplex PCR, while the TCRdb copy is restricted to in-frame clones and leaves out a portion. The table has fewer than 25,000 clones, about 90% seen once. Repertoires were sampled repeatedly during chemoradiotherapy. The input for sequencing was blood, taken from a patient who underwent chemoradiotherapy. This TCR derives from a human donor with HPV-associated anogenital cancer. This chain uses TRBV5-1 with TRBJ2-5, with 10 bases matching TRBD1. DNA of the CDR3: TGCGCCAGCAGCGGCGGGACAGGGGTTTTGGGCCAAGAGACCCAGTACTTC. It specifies CASSGGTGVLGQETQYF.